The 8 T cell receptor beta chains presented below share a single source sample, sequenced in a study of T cells after yellow fever vaccination. One entry per CDR3 protein, called by TCRdb with MiXCR from the 5' RACE reads. The profile shows a few hundred thousand distinct CDR3 sequences, roughly 7% of them singletons. Specimen: PBMCs, collected more than 40 days after the first yellow fever vaccination. These TCRs come from a man aged 18 to 30 who received the YFV17D yellow fever vaccine.

The V and J genes are TRBV7-6 and TRBJ1-2; D is perhaps TRBD1 (6 bases). This CDR3 has 13 residues. V was pared by 5 bases and J by 3 bases, with 10 bases between. Germline CDR1 reads SGHVS; CDR2 reads FNYEAQ. This CDR3 is CASSRYRDYGYTF. DNA of the CDR3: TGTGCCAGCAGCCGTTACAGGGACTATGGCTACACCTTC.

This clonotype showed up just a few times. CDR3 loop: CASSLSENTGELFF. CDR3 sequence (DNA): TGTGCCAGCAGCTTATCGGAGAACACCGGGGAGCTGTTTTTT. J is TRBJ2-2 and V is TRBV5-5; D is unclear. This CDR3 has 14 amino acids. The V end lost 2 bases, the J end lost 1 base, and 6 bases lay between the germline ends. Germline V gene data show CDR1 as SGHKS and CDR2 as YYEKEE (reference sequence).

This chain connects TRBV7-2 to TRBJ2-7; TRBD1 might be the D (6 bases). CDR1 is SGHTA and CDR2 is FQGNSA in the germline V gene. The CDR3 totals 14 residues. The V end was cut by 3 bases, the J end by 2 bases, with 11 bases between. CDR3 coding DNA: TGTGCCAGCAGCTTTGGCAGGGGAGCCTACGAGCAGTACTTC. As protein: CASSFGRGAYEQYF.

This clonotype was counted a few times. The V call is TRBV20-1, the J call TRBJ2-1, with 9 bases aligning to TRBD2. The germline V gene has CDR1 DFQATT and CDR2 SNEGSKA (reference sequence). The CDR3 is 13 amino acids. After removal of 6 bases from V and 6 bases from J, the junction contained 6 bases not matched to a gene. This CDR3 is CSAAGTSLNEQFF. The CDR3, as DNA: TGCAGTGCAGCCGGGACTAGCCTCAATGAGCAGTTCTTC.

This clonotype has a count of ten or more. The chain recombines TRBV5-1 with TRBJ1-1, with TRBD1 matching 9 bases. V shed 4 bases and J 4 bases; nucleotides not matched to a gene: 5. The CDR3 sequence is 14 residues long. From germline, CDR1 is SGHRS and CDR2 YFSETQ. CDR3: CASSPGQGVTEAFF. DNA for the CDR3: TGCGCCAGCAGCCCGGGACAGGGTGTCACTGAAGCTTTCTTT.

By its share, this clonotype is medium-sized. V usage is TRBV5-1 and J usage is TRBJ2-3; 9 bases align to TRBD1. Trimming cost V 1 base and J 3 bases; bases outside gene matches: 3. Germline V gene data show CDR1 as SGHRS and CDR2 as YFSETQ. This CDR3 has 15 amino acids. The CDR3 reads CASSLMDRGTDTQYF. For the CDR3, the DNA is TGCGCCAGCAGCTTGATGGACAGGGGAACAGATACGCAGTATTTT. Full variable domain (rest looked up from reference TRBV5-1 and TRBJ2-3): KAGVTQTPRYLIKTRGQQVTLSCSPISGHRSVSWYQQTPGQGLQFLFEYFSETQRNKGNFPGRFSGRQFSNSRSEMNVSTLELGDSALYLCASSLMDRGTDTQYFGPGTRLTVL.

This chain connects TRBV20-1 to TRBJ1-2, with 7 nucleotides matching TRBD1. After removal of 5 bases from V and 2 bases from J, the junction contained 8 bases not matched to a gene. This CDR3 contains 14 residues. Germline CDR1 reads DFQATT; CDR2 reads SNEGSKA (reference sequence). For the CDR3, the DNA is TGCAGTGCTTCAGGGGGGACGGCCAACTATGGCTACACCTTC. It yields the protein CSASGGTANYGYTF.

V usage is TRBV5-1 and J usage is TRBJ1-6, with 7 bases matching TRBD1. There are 15 residues in the CDR3. Germline V gene lookup returns CDR1 SGHRS and CDR2 YFSETQ. V dropped 0 bases and J dropped 11; count of bases not matched to a gene: 8. The CDR3, as DNA: TGCGCCAGCAGCTTGGGGACAGGTCGATCGACACCCCTCCACTTT. This encodes CASSLGTGRSTPLHF.